This note documents a single T cell receptor beta chain sequence. The source of the sample is a study of control samples from healthy donors and cancer patients. Only in-frame clones appear in the TCRdb table, and some are missing; sequencing was by immunoSEQ multiplex PCR. This table has approximately 17,000 clones, 85% to 90% appearing once. V was clipped by 7 bases and J by 6 bases, with 15 bases between them. Germline CDR1 and CDR2: MNHEY and SVGAGI. The CDR3 runs to 13 residues. The sequence came from a man aged 60 to 69 with head and neck cancer. This chain joins TRBV6-5 and TRBJ1-1; the D gene is possibly TRBD1 (6 bases). Sequencing was done on a sample of PBMCs. The CDR3 sequence is CASTAREGAEAFF. In nucleotides, the CDR3 is TGTGCCAGCACCGCGAGAGAGGGGGCTGAAGCTTTCTTT.